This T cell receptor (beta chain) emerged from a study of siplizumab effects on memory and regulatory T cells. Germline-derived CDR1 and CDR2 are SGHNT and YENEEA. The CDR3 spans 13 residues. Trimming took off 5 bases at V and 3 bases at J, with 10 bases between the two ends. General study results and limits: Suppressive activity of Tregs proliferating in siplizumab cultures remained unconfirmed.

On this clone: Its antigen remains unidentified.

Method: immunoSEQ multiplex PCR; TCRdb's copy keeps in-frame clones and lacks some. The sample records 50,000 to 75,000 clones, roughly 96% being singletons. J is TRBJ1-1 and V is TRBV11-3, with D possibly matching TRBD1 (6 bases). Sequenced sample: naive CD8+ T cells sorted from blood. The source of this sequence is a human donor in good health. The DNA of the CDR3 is TGTGCCAGCAGCCCAGGGGTCGACACTGAAGCTTTCTTT. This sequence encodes CASSPGVDTEAFF.